These T cell receptor beta chains were read from a single sample in a study of blood T cell repertoires in COVID-19. Profiling relied on immunoSEQ multiplex PCR, and the TCRdb table lists in-frame clones only, not all of them. Of some 120,000 clones listed, more than 75% are singletons. The sequencing input was peripheral blood. Receptors originate from a human donor in a cohort sampled during active COVID-19. The CDR3 runs from the conserved cysteine through the conserved F or W. The D gene is left open where the match is weak. Clone size is stated in some rows and not others, as once, few, many or a class when expanded.

CDR3 length,clone size,J gene,D gene,V gene,CDR3 protein,CDR3 DNA
15,NA,TRBJ2-7,TRBD1,TRBV5-1,CASSGYRDSSYEQYF,TGCGCCAGCAGCGGATACCGGGACAGCTCCTACGAGCAGTACTTC
15,NA,TRBJ2-1,NA,TRBV28,CASSFLWTSVGEQFF,TGTGCCAGCAGTTTCCTATGGACTTCGGTCGGTGAGCAGTTCTTC
15,NA,TRBJ2-7,NA,TRBV19,CASSKTGTSSYEQYF,TGTGCCAGTAGTAAAACCGGGACTTCCTCCTACGAGCAGTACTTC
17,NA,TRBJ2-3,TRBD2,TRBV4-1,CASSQESGRANTDTQYF,TGCGCCAGCAGCCAAGAAAGCGGGAGGGCCAACACAGATACGCAGTATTTT
15,NA,TRBJ2-1,TRBD2,TRBV7-9,CASSLTSGGLNEQFF,TGTGCCAGCAGCCTTACTAGCGGGGGATTAAATGAGCAGTTCTTC
16,NA,TRBJ1-1,TRBD1,TRBV18,CASSPGTGLLNTEAFF,TGTGCCAGCTCACCTGGGACAGGGCTCTTGAACACTGAAGCTTTCTTT
15,once,TRBJ2-1,TRBD2,TRBV5-8,CASRRGRVEYGEQFF,TGTGCCAGCAGGCGCGGGAGAGTGGAGTATGGTGAGCAGTTCTTC
15,NA,TRBJ2-7,TRBD1,TRBV5-4,CASSLRTGREDEQYF,TGTGCCAGCAGCCTTCGGACAGGGAGAGAGGACGAGCAGTACTTC
13,NA,TRBJ2-5,TRBD2,TRBV12-3/TRBV12-4,CASSHNGGGPRNF,TGTGCCAGCAGTCACAACGGCGGGGGTCCTCGGAACTTC
14,NA,TRBJ2-5,NA,TRBV2,CASRTGLGQETQYF,TGTGCCAGCAGAACAGGGCTGGGACAAGAGACCCAGTACTTC
15,NA,TRBJ2-1,NA,TRBV15,CATSRLLDPAHEQFF,TGTGCCACCAGCAGATTGCTAGACCCCGCCCATGAGCAGTTCTTC
15,NA,TRBJ2-3,TRBD1,TRBV6-5,CASSPGQGTSRTQYF,TGTGCCAGCAGTCCGGGACAGGGAACCTCTAGGACGCAGTATTTT
12,few,TRBJ2-1,NA,TRBV24-1,CATSIGTSEQFF,TGTGCCACCAGTATAGGGACAAGTGAGCAGTTCTTC
14,NA,TRBJ2-2,NA,TRBV6-6,CASTSRGVTGELFF,TGTGCCAGCACGAGCCGGGGTGTCACCGGGGAGCTGTTTTTT
13,NA,TRBJ2-1,TRBD1,TRBV6-4,CASSETGDHEQFF,TGTGCCAGCAGTGAGACAGGGGACCATGAGCAGTTCTTC
14,NA,TRBJ2-2,TRBD2,TRBV4-1,CASIEREGTGELFF,TGCGCCAGCATTGAGCGGGAGGGTACCGGGGAGCTGTTTTTT
14,NA,TRBJ1-1,NA,TRBV3-1/TRBV3-2,CASSQGGYGTEAFF,TGTGCCAGCAGCCAAGGAGGGTATGGCACTGAAGCTTTCTTT
14,NA,TRBJ1-5,NA,TRBV28,CASSLRAPGRPQHF,TGTGCCAGCAGTTTAAGGGCCCCCGGGAGGCCCCAGCATTTT
13,NA,TRBJ1-2,TRBD1,TRBV7-9,CASSQAGGYGYTF,TGTGCCAGCAGCCAAGCAGGGGGCTATGGCTACACCTTC
15,NA,TRBJ2-1,TRBD1,TRBV7-9,CASNVPGQGANEQFF,TGTGCCAGCAACGTTCCGGGACAGGGGGCGAATGAGCAGTTCTTC
17,NA,TRBJ2-3,NA,TRBV4-1,CASSQDSGRRSTDTQYF,TGCGCCAGCAGCCAAGATTCCGGCAGGAGGAGCACAGATACGCAGTATTTT
14,NA,TRBJ2-1,TRBD2,TRBV29-1,CSVGTSGRGNEQFF,TGCAGCGTCGGGACTAGCGGGAGAGGCAATGAGCAGTTCTTC